The clone carrying this TCR beta chain was counted at least ten times. Its antigen is unidentified. The entry originates in a study of T cells after yellow fever vaccination. Regarding the study as a whole: Highly abundant clonotypes carried over from the bulk population could end up in FACS-sorted repertoires as contaminants. Researchers report a weaker secondary response that nonetheless peaked faster, day 5 versus 15. Reappearance after the booster was seen for most primary-vaccination clones, at 96% CD4 and 80% to 90% CD8.

In making TCR cDNA, 5'RACE template switching added a universal primer site and UMIs to it. Each CDR3 protein is one row after TCRdb ran MiXCR on the 5' RACE reads. The sample contains a few hundred thousand distinct CDR3 sequences, roughly 4.3% of which appear only once. This CDR3 spans 15 amino acids. The germline gives CDR1 SGHTA, CDR2 FQGTGA. Trimming cost V 2 bases and J 1 base, with 10 bases left between them. The sequence derives from a man between 18 and 29 years old who received the YFV17D yellow fever vaccine. V gene TRBV7-3 combines with J gene TRBJ2-3; D perhaps matches TRBD2 (7 bases). The source was PBMCs, collected 5 days after the yellow fever booster vaccination. Here the CDR3 DNA reads TGTGCCAGCAGCTTATACGGGGGGCGCACAGATACGCAGTATTTT. This codes for CASSLYGGRTDTQYF.